The 29 T cell receptor beta chains below come from one sample, sequenced in a study of regulatory T cells in long-lasting Graves disease. Through Arm-PCR of CDR3 regions and iRepertoire HTBI primers, TCR beta libraries were built. A single record per CDR3 protein comes from TCRdb applying MiXCR to the multiplex PCR reads. The table shows nearly 350,000 distinct CDR3 sequences, with 15% to 20% occurring only once. Time point indicated: persistent/refractory GD, antithyroid drugs over 5 years with positive TRAb. Extracted PBMC RNA gave rise to the TCR library. The sequenced sample was peripheral blood mononuclear cells (PBMCs), obtained when the disease was refractory, from a patient treated with antithyroid drugs. These receptors all stem from a female donor with Graves disease.

The sample holds many counts of this clonotype. The rearrangement links TRBV29-1 to TRBJ1-1; D is ambiguous. The CDR3 is 13 amino acids. Germline CDR1 SQVTM, CDR2 ANQGSEA. V lost 2 bases and J 0 bases, leaving 7 bases between the germline ends. The CDR3 is CSVERVLNTEAFF. CDR3 DNA sequence: TGCAGCGTTGAAAGGGTTTTGAACACTGAAGCTTTCTTT.

In its sample, this clonotype was seen a few times. The CDR3 sequence: CASSTLASYGYTF. For the CDR3, the DNA is TGTGCCAGTAGTACCCTTGCGAGCTATGGCTACACCTTC. This chain connects TRBV19 to TRBJ1-2; D is undetermined. CDR3 size: 13 residues. Deletions cut 4 bases from V and 4 bases from J, with 10 bases between. Per germline, CDR1 LNHDA and CDR2 SQIVND (reference sequence).

This clonotype was seen only once. V is TRBV12-3 or TRBV12-4 and J is TRBJ2-1; TRBD2 agrees at 9 bases. V shed 7 bases, J shed 7 bases, and the junction held 11 bases outside the gene matches. This CDR3 comprises 15 residues. CDR3 region: CASNPPGTSRNEQFF. CDR3 coding DNA: TGTGCCAGCAACCCCCCGGGGACTAGCAGGAATGAGCAGTTCTTC.

At least ten counts were recorded for this clonotype. J is TRBJ2-7 and V is TRBV5-5; D possibly corresponds to TRBD1 (6 bases). This CDR3 contains 15 residues. The germline V gene encodes CDR1 SGHKS and CDR2 YYEKEE (reference sequence). Trimming pared 4 bases from V and 0 bases from J, leaving 14 bases between. CDR3 DNA sequence: TGTGCCAGCAGCATGCTGGACAGCACCTCCTACGAGCAGTACTTC. It is translated as CASSMLDSTSYEQYF.

Many counts were recorded for this clonotype. The V call is TRBV29-1, the J call TRBJ1-2, with TRBD1 matching over 10 bases. The CDR3 runs to 18 residues. The germline CDR1 and CDR2 sequences are SQVTM and ANQGSEA. V shed 1 base, J shed 3 bases, and the junction held 14 bases outside the gene matches. CDR3 loop: CSVEGTTTGGGVDYGYTF. The CDR3 DNA sequence: TGCAGCGTTGAAGGAACCACGACAGGGGGCGGCGTCGACTATGGCTACACCTTC. The full variable domain, rest sourced from reference TRBV29-1 and TRBJ1-2, is SAVISQKPSRDICQRGTSLTIQCQVDSQVTMMFWYRQQPGQSLTLIATANQGSEATYESGFVIDKFPISRPNLTFSTLTVSNMSPEDSSIYLCSVEGTTTGGGVDYGYTFGSGTRLTVV.

This clonotype was counted only a few times. V is TRBV11-2 and J is TRBJ2-1; D might be TRBD2 (5 bases). The germline V gene encodes CDR1 SGHAT and CDR2 FQNNGV. V dropped 0 bases and J dropped 8 bases, with 5 bases sitting between them. This CDR3 has 12 amino acids. The CDR3 protein is CASSLEGDEQFF. The CDR3 DNA follows: TGTGCCAGCAGCTTAGAGGGAGATGAGCAGTTCTTC.

The gene calls are TRBV15 and TRBJ1-1; D ambiguous. CDR3 length: 15 amino acids. Trimming took 0 bases from V and 2 from J, leaving 10 bases between them. Germline values: CDR1 LNHNV, CDR2 YYDKDF (reference sequence). The CDR3 DNA sequence: TGTGCCACCAGCAGAGATAAGGGTCCCAACACTGAAGCTTTCTTT. It is translated as CATSRDKGPNTEAFF.

This clonotype was seen only a few times. V usage is TRBV6-1 and J usage is TRBJ2-2; possibly TRBD1 for D (6 bases). This CDR3 spans 14 amino acids. V shed 3 bases and J shed 10 bases, with 15 bases lying between them. Per the germline V gene, CDR1 is MNHNS and CDR2 is SASEGT. CDR3 DNA: TGTGCCAGCAGTGATCAAAGAGGACAGTCGGAGCTGTTTTTT. The encoded protein is CASSDQRGQSELFF.

V gene TRBV7-9 combines with J gene TRBJ1-1, with D uncertain. This CDR3 contains 14 residues. Trimming cost V 2 bases and J 8 bases, with 15 bases left between them. CDR1 is SEHNR and CDR2 is FQNEAQ in the germline V gene (reference sequence). In DNA form, the CDR3 reads TGTGCCAGCAGCTTAAGCTGGCCGGAGGTCGAAGCTTTCTTT. Translation: CASSLSWPEVEAFF.

The chain couples TRBV7-9 to TRBJ2-7; D perhaps matches TRBD2 (7 bases). In germline, CDR1 is SEHNR, CDR2 FQNEAQ (reference sequence). Trimming pared 10 bases from V and 0 bases from J, leaving 13 bases between. The CDR3 consists of 13 residues. Here the CDR3 reads CATGGDTSYEQYF. CDR3 sequence (DNA): TGTGCCACTGGGGGGGACACCTCCTACGAGCAGTACTTC.

At least ten counts were recorded for this clonotype. The J gene is TRBJ1-5, the V gene TRBV20-1, with TRBD1 identical over 9 bases. Unmatched junction bases numbered 2, after V lost 7 bases and J lost 4 bases. Germline-derived CDR1 and CDR2 are DFQATT and SNEGSKA (reference sequence). The CDR3 covers 12 residues. The CDR3 is CSVGQGNQPQHF. CDR3 DNA sequence: TGCAGTGTCGGACAGGGGAATCAGCCCCAGCATTTT.

On this clonotype itself: Given a much more abundant clone one base away, this may be a read error. This chain joins TRBV10-3 and TRBJ1-1; 9 nucleotides agree with TRBD1. The V and J ends lost 6 bases and 3 bases, in that order; junction bases with no gene match: 11. Germline V lookup: CDR1 ENHRY, CDR2 SYGVKD. The CDR3 consists of 16 residues. The CDR3 DNA is TGTGCCATCAGCCCCGGGACAGGGAGTATCGACACTGAAGCTTTCTTT. Its translation: CAISPGTGSIDTEAFF.

This clonotype was found many times. The chain employs TRBV24-1 and TRBJ2-5; D remains unclear. V was cut by 11 bases and J by 3 bases, with 12 bases left in between. The CDR3 has 12 amino acids. CDR1 and CDR2 from the germline V gene are KGHDR and SFDVKD. The CDR3 loop is CAITTDKETQYF. CDR3 DNA sequence: TGTGCCATCACTACAGATAAAGAGACCCAGTACTTC.

V usage is TRBV19 and J usage is TRBJ2-1; D tentatively fits TRBD1 or TRBD2 (5 bases each). Trimming pared 7 bases from V and 1 base from J, leaving 11 bases between. Germline V gene data show CDR1 as LNHDA and CDR2 as SQIVND (reference sequence). CDR3 length: 14 residues. The CDR3 spells CASKRGASYNEQFF. The CDR3 DNA follows: TGTGCCAGTAAACGGGGCGCGTCCTACAATGAGCAGTTCTTC.

In its sample, this clonotype was seen many times. The chain recombines TRBV4-3 with TRBJ2-5; D perhaps matches TRBD2 (5 bases). The CDR3 is 16 amino acids. Per the germline V gene, CDR1 is LGHNA and CDR2 is YSLEER. V was pared by 0 bases and J by 2 bases, with 13 bases between. This chain's CDR3 is CASSQDTYRGQETQYF. DNA of the CDR3: TGCGCCAGCAGCCAAGATACCTACCGGGGTCAAGAGACCCAGTACTTC.

This clonotype has a handful of counts. This chain connects TRBV10-3 to TRBJ2-5, with 12 nucleotides matching TRBD2. The CDR3 runs to 14 residues. J gave up 5 bases and V 2 bases, and 0 bases lay outside the gene matches. From germline, CDR1 is ENHRY and CDR2 SYGVKD. The chain's CDR3 is CAISETSGGETQYF. CDR3 sequence (DNA): TGTGCCATCAGTGAGACTAGCGGGGGGGAGACCCAGTACTTC.

In this sample, this clonotype turned up a few times. The V gene is TRBV28, the J gene TRBJ1-2; no definite D call. The V end was cut by 2 bases, the J end by 4 bases, with 11 bases between. Looked up from germline, CDR1 is MDHEN and CDR2 is SYDVKM. This CDR3 is 14 amino acids long. This CDR3 reads CASSLITESYGYTF. CDR3 nucleotides: TGTGCCAGCAGTTTAATAACCGAGAGCTATGGCTACACCTTC.

In its sample, this clonotype was seen many times. V usage is TRBV7-8 and J usage is TRBJ2-7; no definite D call. Trimming removed 0 bases from V and 5 bases from J, with 14 bases in between. The CDR3 extends over 15 amino acids. In germline, CDR1 is SGHVS, CDR2 FQNEAQ. CDR3 protein: CASSLAGRSSNEQYF. The CDR3 DNA reads as TGTGCCAGCAGCTTAGCGGGCCGGAGTAGCAACGAGCAGTACTTC.

This clonotype was counted only a few times. This chain joins TRBV20-1 and TRBJ2-1, with TRBD2 identical over 9 bases. CDR3 length: 16 amino acids. Per the germline V gene, CDR1 is DFQATT and CDR2 is SNEGSKA (reference sequence). After removal of 3 bases from V and 5 bases from J, the junction contained 11 bases not matched to a gene. CDR3 residues: CSASIPGLAGHNEQFF. As DNA, the CDR3 is TGCAGTGCTAGTATCCCGGGGCTAGCGGGGCACAATGAGCAGTTCTTC.

This clonotype has ten or more counts. This chain uses TRBV11-2 with TRBJ1-6; D perhaps matches TRBD1 (5 bases). This CDR3 contains 15 residues. The germline V gene has CDR1 SGHAT and CDR2 FQNNGV. V lost 1 base, J lost 7 bases, and 11 bases lay in between. The CDR3 here is CASSLGGTANSPLHF. The DNA of the CDR3 is TGTGCCAGCAGCTTAGGGGGGACTGCAAATTCACCCCTCCACTTT.

This clonotype was found many times. This chain joins TRBV2 and TRBJ1-4; weak D call: TRBD1 (6 bases). The CDR3 sequence is 16 residues long. Per the germline V gene, CDR1 is SNHLY and CDR2 is FYNNEI. V was trimmed by 6 bases and J by 0 bases, leaving 14 bases between them. The CDR3 sequence is CASSPDRPATNEKLFF. The CDR3 bases are TGTGCCAGCAGCCCCGACAGGCCCGCAACTAATGAAAAACTGTTTTTT.

This CDR3 reads CASSVSVTGELFF. The CDR3 DNA is TGTGCCAGCAGCGTATCTGTCACCGGGGAGCTGTTTTTT. The chain couples TRBV9 to TRBJ2-2, with D unclear. Deletions cut 1 base from V and 4 bases from J, with 5 bases between. This CDR3 is 13 amino acids long. Per the germline V gene, CDR1 is SGDLS and CDR2 is YYNGEE. The entire variable domain, with the rest obtained from reference TRBV9 and TRBJ2-2, is as follows: DSGVTQTPKHLITATGQRVTLRCSPRSGDLSVYWYQQSLDQGLQFLIQYYNGEERAKGNILERFSAQQFPDLHSELNLSSLELGDSALYFCASSVSVTGELFFGEGSRLTVL.

In this sample, this clonotype turned up a few times. The genes are TRBV7-8 and TRBJ1-1, with a tentative D call TRBD1 (6 bases). Germline-derived CDR1 and CDR2 are SGHVS and FQNEAQ. This CDR3 region has 18 residues. V lost 1 base and J 1 base, leaving 19 bases between the germline ends. The CDR3 region is CASSLGRTPRTENTEAFF. CDR3 nucleotides: TGTGCCAGCAGCTTAGGCCGTACTCCTCGGACAGAGAACACTGAAGCTTTCTTT.

The chain employs TRBV30 and TRBJ1-2, with D unresolved. Deletions cut 1 base from V and 3 bases from J, with 18 bases between. The germline V gene encodes CDR1 GTSNPN and CDR2 SVGIG (reference sequence). The CDR3 loop spans 16 amino acids. As DNA, the CDR3 is TGTGCCTGGAGTGGGTTGTCCAGCGGATCATACTATGGCTACACCTTC. This sequence encodes CAWSGLSSGSYYGYTF.

The rearrangement uses TRBV28 and TRBJ2-3; 9 bases line up with TRBD2. V lost 6 bases to trimming and J lost 4 bases; unmatched junction nucleotides: 17. Germline V lookup: CDR1 MDHEN, CDR2 SYDVKM. This CDR3 is built from 18 residues. The DNA for the CDR3 is TGTGCCAGCAGCCCCGCTTTGACTAGCGGATCCACTGCAGATACGCAGTATTTT. This translates into CASSPALTSGSTADTQYF.

This clonotype was seen repeatedly, ten times or more. The J gene is TRBJ1-1, the V gene TRBV11-2; 7 bases fit TRBD1. CDR3 length equals 15 residues. Germline CDR1 is SGHAT and CDR2 is FQNNGV. V was clipped by 4 bases and J by 4 bases; unmatched bases: 9. CDR3 sequence (DNA): TGTGCCAGCAGCTCCAACAGACAGGGCGGCACTGAAGCTTTCTTT. Its protein is CASSSNRQGGTEAFF.

V gene TRBV7-2 combines with J gene TRBJ2-2; 12 positions match TRBD1. There are 16 residues in the CDR3. From germline, CDR1 is SGHTA and CDR2 FQGNSA. The J segment lost 8 bases and the V segment lost 5 bases, leaving 9 bases of the junction unmatched. The CDR3, as DNA: TGTGCCAGCAGCCCCGGAGGGACAGGGGGCTCAGGGGAGCTGTTTTTT. This sequence encodes CASSPGGTGGSGELFF.

This clonotype was recorded at least ten times. The V call is TRBV3-1, the J call TRBJ2-7; D is ambiguous. CDR1 and CDR2 (germline): LGHDT, YNNKEL (reference sequence). Trimming cost V 0 bases and J 0 bases, with 12 bases left between them. This CDR3 contains 16 residues. The DNA of the CDR3 is TGTGCCAGCAGCCAAGACGGATTAACCCTCTCCTACGAGCAGTACTTC. Encoded protein: CASSQDGLTLSYEQYF.

This clonotype was observed at least ten times. The chain couples TRBV7-2 to TRBJ1-5; TRBD1 agrees at 10 bases. CDR3 length: 14 residues. Germline V lookup: CDR1 SGHTA, CDR2 FQGNSA. V lost 5 bases to trimming and J lost 7 bases; unmatched junction nucleotides: 5. The CDR3 DNA reads as TGTGCCAGCAGCAGGACAGGGGGACAGCAGCCCCAGCATTTT. As protein: CASSRTGGQQPQHF. Supplemented by reference TRBV7-2 and TRBJ1-5, the full variable domain reads GAGVSQSPSNKVTEKGKDVELRCDPISGHTALYWYRQSLGQGLEFLIYFQGNSAPDKSGLPSDRFSAERTGGSVSTLTIQRTQQEDSAVYLCASSRTGGQQPQHFGDGTRLSIL.